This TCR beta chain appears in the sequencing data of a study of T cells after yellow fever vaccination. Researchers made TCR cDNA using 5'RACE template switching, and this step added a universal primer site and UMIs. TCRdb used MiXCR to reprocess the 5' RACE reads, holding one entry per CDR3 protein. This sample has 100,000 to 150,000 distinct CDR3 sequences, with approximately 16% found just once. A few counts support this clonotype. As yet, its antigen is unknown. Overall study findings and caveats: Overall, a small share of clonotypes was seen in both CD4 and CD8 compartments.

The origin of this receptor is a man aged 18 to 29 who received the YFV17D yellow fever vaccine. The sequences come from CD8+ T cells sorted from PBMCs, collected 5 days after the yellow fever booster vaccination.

CDR3 DNA: TGTGCCAGCAGCTTAACGGGGAACTATGGCTACACCTTC. It specifies CASSLTGNYGYTF. The V call is TRBV6-2 or TRBV6-3, the J call TRBJ1-2; no reliable D call. This CDR3 contains 13 residues. In germline, CDR1 is MNHEY, CDR2 SVGEGT. V lost 6 bases, J lost 2 bases, and 10 bases lay in between.